The 15 T cell receptor beta chains presented below share a single source sample, sequenced in a study of cytomegalovirus exposure and HLA in healthy donors. Primers: 60 Vbeta forward and 13 Jbeta reverse. Using immunoSEQ multiplex PCR, the repertoire was profiled, and TCRdb retains in-frame clones only, with some absent. The top ten clones hold 0.65% of a sample with around 200,000 clones, more than 80% of them seen once. Material for sequencing was PBMCs. These receptor sequences come from a boy aged 5-17 years in good health and CMV-seronegative.

The chain combines TRBV6-5 with TRBJ2-3; 9 bases match TRBD2. Unmatched junction bases numbered 3, after V lost 6 bases and J lost 2 bases. Germline assignment: CDR1 MNHEY and CDR2 SVGAGI. This CDR3 region has 14 residues. CDR3 coding DNA: TGTGCCAGCAGAGGACTAGCGACCACAGATACGCAGTATTTT. Protein product: CASRGLATTDTQYF.

The chain has TRBV6-4 and TRBJ2-3; the D gene is possibly TRBD2 (6 bases). There are 13 residues in the CDR3. Germline V gene lookup returns CDR1 MRHNA and CDR2 SNTAGT. V was pared by 4 bases and J by 4 bases, with 9 bases between. In DNA form, the CDR3 reads TGTGCCAGCAGTGGAGGGGAGGCAGATACGCAGTATTTT. Its protein is CASSGGEADTQYF.

This rearrangement joins TRBV19 to TRBJ1-2; D uncertain. V shed 5 bases and J shed 3 bases, with 16 bases lying between them. The CDR3 is 15 residues long. Per the germline V gene, CDR1 is LNHDA and CDR2 is SQIVND (reference sequence). CDR3 in DNA: TGTGCCAGTAGTGTTCCAGGAGGTCTCGACTATGGCTACACCTTC. Translation gives CASSVPGGLDYGYTF.

V and J are TRBV7-2 and TRBJ2-7, with D perhaps TRBD1 (5 bases). Between the trimmed V and J ends, which lost 6 bases and 2 bases, there was a span of 17 bases. The CDR3 runs to 15 residues. CDR1 and CDR2 (germline): SGHTA, FQGNSA. CDR3 residues: CASSLTGLYTYEQYF. DNA for the CDR3: TGTGCCAGCAGTCTTACAGGCCTTTATACCTACGAGCAGTACTTC.

This clone was recorded a few times. V gene TRBV2 combines with J gene TRBJ2-7; the match to TRBD1 covers 8 bases. V lost 5 bases to trimming and J lost 0 bases; unmatched junction nucleotides: 6. CDR3 size: 15 residues. Germline-derived CDR1 and CDR2 are SNHLY and FYNNEI. The CDR3, as DNA: TGTGCCAGCAGTACCCGGGACAGGAGCTCCTACGAGCAGTACTTC. This gives the protein CASSTRDRSSYEQYF.

V gene TRBV11-1 combines with J gene TRBJ2-7, with 7 bases fitting TRBD1. The J segment lost 2 bases and the V segment lost 5 bases, leaving 6 bases of the junction unmatched. Germline assignment: CDR1 SGHAT and CDR2 FQDESV (reference sequence). The CDR3 has 14 residues. The CDR3 here is CASSHEGQPYEQYF. Written as DNA, the CDR3 is TGTGCCAGCAGCCACGAGGGACAGCCCTACGAGCAGTACTTC.

This clone was seen a single time. The chain is built from TRBV18 and TRBJ2-5; TRBD2 might be the D (6 bases). The CDR3 has 15 residues. The germline gives CDR1 KGHSH, CDR2 LQKENI. V lost 2 bases and J lost 3, with 13 bases in between. The CDR3 sequence is CASSPLSGLEETQYF. For the CDR3, the DNA is TGTGCCAGCTCACCATTGAGCGGGCTAGAAGAGACCCAGTACTTC.

The chain links TRBV29-1 to TRBJ2-3; 15 bases match TRBD2. Per germline, CDR1 SQVTM and CDR2 ANQGSEA. V was clipped by 6 bases and J by 9 bases; unmatched bases: 10. The CDR3 spans 15 residues. CDR3 in amino acids: CSVGTSGGLSGTQYF. The CDR3 nucleotides read TGCAGCGTGGGGACTAGCGGGGGGCTCTCGGGCACGCAGTATTTT.

The V gene is TRBV7-8, the J gene TRBJ2-7; TRBD1 matches at 9 bases. Per the germline V gene, CDR1 is SGHVS and CDR2 is FQNEAQ. This CDR3 region has 14 residues. The ends lost 3 bases at V and 1 base at J; junction bases unmatched: 1. The CDR3 bases are TGTGCCAGCAGCTTCGGGACAGGGTCCTACGAGCAGTACTTC. Translated: CASSFGTGSYEQYF.

This clone turned up a few times. V gene TRBV9 combines with J gene TRBJ2-6, with D hard to call. This CDR3 region has 17 residues. The germline V gene has CDR1 SGDLS and CDR2 YYNGEE. Trimming shortened V by 0 bases and J by 0 bases, and 10 bases separated the two germline ends. The CDR3 loop is CASSVAAGSSGANVLTF. The CDR3 DNA follows: TGTGCCAGCAGCGTAGCAGCAGGCAGCTCTGGGGCCAACGTCCTGACTTTC.

The chain employs TRBV10-3 and TRBJ2-1; tentatively, D is TRBD1 (5 bases). The CDR3 has 12 residues. V was trimmed by 8 bases and J by 6 bases, leaving 11 bases between them. Per germline, CDR1 ENHRY and CDR2 SYGVKD. CDR3 bases: TGTGCCATCGGGGCTACCCCCAATGAGCAGTTCTTC. Translating gives CAIGATPNEQFF.

For the CDR3, the DNA is TGTGCCAGCGTCAAAGGACAGGGGGCCACCGGGGAGCTGTTTTTT. This encodes CASVKGQGATGELFF. The genes are TRBV7-9 and TRBJ2-2; the match to TRBD1 covers 11 bases. Unmatched junction bases numbered 6, after V lost 8 bases and J lost 4 bases. The germline V gene encodes CDR1 SEHNR and CDR2 FQNEAQ (reference sequence). The CDR3 sequence is 15 residues long.

The rearrangement uses TRBV4-1 and TRBJ2-7; 10 nucleotides match TRBD2. The V and J ends lost 4 bases and 3 bases, in that order; junction bases with no gene match: 6. CDR1 and CDR2 (germline): MGHRA, YSYEKL. This CDR3 contains 15 residues. The CDR3 nucleotides read TGCGCCAGCAGCCCCGGGACTAGCGATTTCTACGAGCAGTACTTC. Translated, it gives CASSPGTSDFYEQYF.

This clone has just a few counts. The rearrangement links TRBV19 to TRBJ2-7, with 8 bases aligning to TRBD1. J was trimmed by 0 bases and V by 5 bases; bases with no gene match: 6. The CDR3 totals 15 residues. CDR1 LNHDA and CDR2 SQIVND come from the germline V gene (reference sequence). The CDR3 is CASSPTGAGSYEQYF. DNA of the CDR3: TGTGCCAGTAGTCCGACAGGGGCGGGCTCCTACGAGCAGTACTTC.

The chain has TRBV7-3 and TRBJ2-3; the match to TRBD2 covers 9 bases. CDR1 is SGHTA, CDR2 FQGTGA, per germline. The CDR3 has 15 amino acids. The trim removed 5 bases at V and 1 base at J, leaving 4 bases unmatched. The CDR3 protein is CASSEAGGRTDTQYF. The CDR3 DNA reads as TGTGCCAGCAGCGAAGCGGGGGGACGCACAGATACGCAGTATTTT.